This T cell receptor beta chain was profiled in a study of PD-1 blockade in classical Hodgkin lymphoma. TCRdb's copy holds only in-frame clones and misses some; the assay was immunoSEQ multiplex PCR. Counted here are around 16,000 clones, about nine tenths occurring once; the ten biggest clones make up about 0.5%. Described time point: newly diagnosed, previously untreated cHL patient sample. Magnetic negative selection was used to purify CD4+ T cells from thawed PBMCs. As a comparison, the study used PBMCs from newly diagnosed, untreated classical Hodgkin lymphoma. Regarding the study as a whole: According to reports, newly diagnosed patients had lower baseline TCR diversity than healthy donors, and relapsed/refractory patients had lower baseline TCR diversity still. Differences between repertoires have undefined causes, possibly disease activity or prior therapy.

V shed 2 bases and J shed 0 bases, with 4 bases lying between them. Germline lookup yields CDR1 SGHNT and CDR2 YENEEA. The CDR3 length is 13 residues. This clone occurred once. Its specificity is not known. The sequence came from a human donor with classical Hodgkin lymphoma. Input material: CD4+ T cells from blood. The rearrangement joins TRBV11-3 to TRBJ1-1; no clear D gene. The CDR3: CASSLWVNTEAFF. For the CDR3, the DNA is TGTGCCAGCAGCTTATGGGTGAACACTGAAGCTTTCTTT.